The rows below give T cell receptor beta chains drawn from one sample of a study of cytomegalovirus exposure and HLA in healthy donors. Sequencing was performed with immunoSEQ multiplex PCR; in TCRdb, only in-frame clones are kept and a portion is missing. The data show 95,000 to 100,000 clones, 75% to 90% seen once. The sequencing sample was made of PBMCs. The receptors stem from a man aged 30 to 45 in good health and CMV-seronegative. Both conserved end residues are trimmed from each CDR3.

J gene,V gene,CDR3 protein
TRBJ2-7,TRBV5-6,ASRDFGGAVLEQY
TRBJ2-3,TRBV5-4,ASSPRTGRTDTQY
TRBJ2-1,TRBV25-1,ASGDRDRDNEQF
TRBJ1-5,TRBV6-6,ASSHQSTGLHQPQH
TRBJ1-1,TRBV4-1,ASSQVGGQRNTEAF
TRBJ1-1,TRBV6-5,ASSPDWYAEAF
TRBJ1-2,TRBV19,ASMMGQGFGGYT
TRBJ1-4,TRBV7-9,ASSLEGNNEKLF
TRBJ1-5,TRBV29-1,SVVENSNQPQH
TRBJ2-5,TRBV19,ASSEATGPGGQETQY
TRBJ2-7,TRBV2,ASNRDRMSSYEQY
TRBJ2-3,TRBV7-9,ASSLSQREYDTQY
TRBJ1-1,TRBV15,ATSPRGAAAGAEAF
TRBJ1-4,TRBV30,AWTPWGRGNEKLF
TRBJ1-5,TRBV28,ASRILRGNQPQH
TRBJ2-6,TRBV2,ASTVFRGGGANVLT
TRBJ2-1,TRBV5-1,ASSSPKGRESYNEQF
TRBJ2-7,TRBV7-2,ASSQIGGYEQY
TRBJ1-4,TRBV9,ASSINQGANEKLF
TRBJ2-5,TRBV5-1,ASSLSSGGAETQY
TRBJ2-2,TRBV9,ASSVDPGKVTGELF
TRBJ1-1,TRBV6-1,ASTQAKGTEAF
TRBJ2-1,TRBV5-1,ASSQNGGDYNEQF
TRBJ2-3,TRBV9,ASSVAGTGTTDTQY
TRBJ2-7,TRBV29-1,SVEGSGLSSDEQY
TRBJ2-4,TRBV28,ASSSQGDLAKNIQY
TRBJ2-3,TRBV5-6,ASSFDRVGTDTQY
TRBJ1-1,TRBV5-4,ASSLPGQAPNTEAF
TRBJ1-1,TRBV28,ASSFQDKLNTEAF
TRBJ2-5,TRBV28,ASSPQERESQY
TRBJ2-1,TRBV11-3,ASSHGLAGNEQF
TRBJ2-3,TRBV19,ASSMDWHTQY
TRBJ2-7,TRBV4-2,ASSHEQGLVDEQY
TRBJ1-1,TRBV30,AWSRLTVNTEAF
TRBJ2-2,TRBV11-2,ASSFIENTGELF
TRBJ2-7,TRBV7-9,ASNNPSLTDSYEQY
TRBJ2-3,TRBV7-9,ASSPGTPLGRFRDTQY
TRBJ2-5,TRBV28,ASSSAKDRVY
TRBJ1-1,TRBV28,ASSLPGGPTEAF
TRBJ2-2,TRBV19,ASSRTGGVNTGELF
TRBJ2-7,TRBV7-6,ASSPRTRADEQY
TRBJ2-3,TRBV7-9,ASSPPRTGSTDTQY
TRBJ1-4,TRBV6-1,ASSEYPRGEKLF
TRBJ2-6,TRBV6-1,ASRRQGTGANVLT
TRBJ2-1,TRBV27,ASSLSWQGGSGEQF
TRBJ2-4,TRBV2,ASLSGNRGIQY
TRBJ2-2,TRBV7-3,ASSSGGHLNTGELF
TRBJ2-1,TRBV6-1,ASSPLAGGLNEQF
TRBJ2-3,TRBV5-4,ASSPGLLLGTDTQY
TRBJ2-1,TRBV7-9,ASSRTGGDYNEQF
TRBJ2-1,TRBV9,ASRGTRSEQF
TRBJ2-7,TRBV30,AWSRQGRGEQY